This T cell receptor (beta chain) was sequenced during a study of T cell responses to AZD1222 COVID-19 vaccine. This CDR3 is built from 12 residues. V was trimmed by 1 base and J by 5 bases, leaving 3 bases between them. Germline V gene lookup returns CDR1 WSHSY and CDR2 SAAADI. Measured with immunoSEQ multiplex PCR; TCRdb has only the in-frame clones, and not every one. The data hold about 150,000 clones, with 94% observed a single time. The chain couples TRBV10-2 to TRBJ2-1; D gene unclear. The sequence was collected from an adult in good health. The sequenced sample was peripheral blood, obtained on day 0 of AZD1222 vaccination. The CDR3 coding sequence is TGCGCCAGCAGTGAGTTTAACAATGAGCAGTTCTTC. It yields the protein CASSEFNNEQFF.